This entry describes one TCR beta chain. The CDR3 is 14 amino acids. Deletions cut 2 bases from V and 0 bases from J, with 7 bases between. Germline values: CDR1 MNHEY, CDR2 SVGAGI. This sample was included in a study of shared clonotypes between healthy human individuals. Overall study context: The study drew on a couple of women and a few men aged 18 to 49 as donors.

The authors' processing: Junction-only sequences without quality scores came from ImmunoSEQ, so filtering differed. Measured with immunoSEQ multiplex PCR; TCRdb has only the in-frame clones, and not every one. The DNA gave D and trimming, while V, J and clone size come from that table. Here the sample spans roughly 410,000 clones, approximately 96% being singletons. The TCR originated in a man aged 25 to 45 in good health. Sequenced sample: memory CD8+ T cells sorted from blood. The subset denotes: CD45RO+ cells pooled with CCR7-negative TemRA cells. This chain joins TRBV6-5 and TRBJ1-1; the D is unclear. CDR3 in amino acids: CASSYTLMNTEAFF. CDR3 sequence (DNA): TGTGCCAGCAGTTACACACTTATGAACACTGAAGCTTTCTTT.